The sequence of this TCR beta chain was determined in a study of shared T cell receptors in the human thymus. J lost 7 bases, V lost 1 base, and 11 bases had no gene match. The CDR3 extends over 17 amino acids. From germline, CDR1 is SGHTA and CDR2 FQGNSA. TCRdb keeps only in-frame clones here, not all; method: immunoSEQ multiplex PCR. The sample holds 700,000 or so clones, approximately 85% seen once. Another study also made use of these data, one on human thymus T cells. Turning to that study: Those donating were healthy Finnish infants in corrective surgery for congenital heart defects. Resections from corrective heart surgery supplied the thymus tissue. Among thymic and blood repertoires, usage of V and J genes appeared biased. Related studies noted strongly shared thymic repertoires across unrelated people.

The receptor was isolated from a girl under three years old with a congenital heart defect. The chain is built from TRBV7-2 and TRBJ2-2, with 8 bases that match TRBD2. Sample: thymocytes. The CDR3 nucleotides are TGTGCCAGCAGCTTAGTCCCTTTGACTAGCGCGATCGGGGAGCTGTTTTTT. The encoded protein is CASSLVPLTSAIGELFF.